This T cell receptor beta chain is from a study of T cell clonotyping in hematopoietic cell transplantation. Study-level information: Cytoreduction preceded collection of pretransplant recipient samples.

General study results and limits: After transplant, recipient diversity fell while pathologically expanded clonotypes grew through day 180.

The CDR3 is 17 amino acids. V lost 0 bases and J lost 1, with 16 bases in between. Germline V gives CDR1 GTSNPN, CDR2 SVGIG (reference sequence). Sequencing was performed with immunoSEQ multiplex PCR; in TCRdb, only in-frame clones are kept and a portion is missing. The sample records around 28,000 clones, 93% being singletons. The time point: recipient sample about 28 days before transplant, after cytoreduction. Of note for this clone: The antigen is undetermined.

V and J are TRBV30 and TRBJ2-1; D perhaps matches TRBD1 (5 bases). The source was peripheral blood mononuclear cells, collected before stem cell transplant. This TCR was recovered from a man aged 50 to 60 with acute myeloid leukemia. Some clones in this sample may be carry-over from other donors' samples. In nucleotides, the CDR3 is TGTGCCTGGAGTGTACTGTCAGGGCCTGGATCCTACAATGAGCAGTTCTTC. Translated: CAWSVLSGPGSYNEQFF. Full variable domain (outside the CDR3, taken from reference TRBV30 and TRBJ2-1): SQTIHQWPATLVQPVGSPLSLECTVEGTSNPNLYWYRQAAGRGLQLLFYSVGIGQISSEVPQNLSASRPQDRQFILSSKKLLLSDSGFYLCAWSVLSGPGSYNEQFFGPGTRLTVL.